This T cell receptor beta chain was captured by sequencing in a study of T cell changes during pregnancy in multiple sclerosis. Sequenced by immunoSEQ multiplex PCR; TCRdb stores in-frame clones only, minus some. The sample contains tens of thousands of clones, about 92% of which appear only once. Per the germline V gene, CDR1 is SEHNR and CDR2 is FQNEAQ (reference sequence). The CDR3 extends over 15 amino acids. The trim removed 4 bases at V and 6 bases at J, leaving 4 bases unmatched. Sequenced here: CD4+ T cells from peripheral blood mononuclear cells, sampled after pregnancy. The chain recombines TRBV7-9 with TRBJ1-5; the match to TRBD1 covers 12 bases. The TCR originated in a female donor in good health, enrolled as a control in a pregnancy study. CDR3 bases: TGTGCCAGCAGCTCGGGACAGGGGGCGATTCAGCCCCAGCATTTT. It yields the protein CASSSGQGAIQPQHF.